Presented here are 32 T cell receptor beta chains from one specimen sequenced in a study of T cells in Graves' hyperthyroidism and ophthalmopathy. The investigators amplified TCR beta CDR3 regions from RNA transcripts. Researchers ran a first-round RT-PCR on the TCR CDR3 using the HTBI primer set. One entry per CDR3 protein results from TCRdb running MiXCR on the multiplex PCR reads. The sample lists about 570,000 distinct CDR3 sequences, around 45% occurring once. The sequencing sample was made of peripheral blood or thyroid tissue (not recorded which). Every receptor here comes from an adult woman with Graves' disease, either hyperthyroidism or ophthalmopathy (not recorded which).

This clonotype has at least ten counts. V gene TRBV11-2 combines with J gene TRBJ2-7; TRBD2 agrees at 9 bases. The V and J ends lost 5 bases and 7 bases, in that order; junction bases with no gene match: 12. The CDR3 consists of 15 residues. CDR1 is SGHAT, CDR2 FQNNGV, per germline. The CDR3 reads CASSLLGGRAGEQYF. CDR3 in DNA: TGTGCCAGCAGCCTCCTGGGCGGGAGGGCCGGTGAGCAGTACTTC.

The chain carries TRBV20-1 and TRBJ2-7, with 7 positions matching TRBD2. From germline, CDR1 is DFQATT and CDR2 SNEGSKA (reference sequence). Trimming removed 6 bases from V and 1 base from J; junction bases left unmatched: 9. The CDR3 contains 14 residues. This CDR3 is CSARRSGMSYEQYF. DNA of the CDR3: TGCAGTGCCCGACGAAGCGGGATGTCCTACGAGCAGTACTTC.

The gene calls are TRBV28 and TRBJ2-7; tentatively, D is TRBD2 (5 bases). V was cut by 3 bases and J by 0 bases, with 12 bases left in between. Germline V gene data show CDR1 as MDHEN and CDR2 as SYDVKM. CDR3 length: 15 amino acids. The CDR3 region is CASSFRGLSSYEQYF. CDR3 DNA: TGTGCCAGCAGTTTTCGAGGACTGAGCTCCTACGAGCAGTACTTC.

The gene calls are TRBV29-1 and TRBJ2-7; perhaps D is TRBD1 or TRBD2 (5 bases each). Judging by the DNA end, TRBJ2-1 fits better; the J call may be wrong. The CDR3 runs 11 residues. Germline V gives CDR1 SQVTM, CDR2 ANQGSEA. CDR3 protein: CSVEAGRQQFF. CDR3 nucleotides: TGCAGCGTTGAAGCGGGGCGCCAGCAGTTCTTC.

Remarks on this clonotype: No conserved phenylalanine or tryptophan is present at the end of the CDR3, so a read error is the likely explanation. It is unclear where the CDR3 begins or ends on the DNA, so no DNA is shown, and the CDR3 is as TCRdb lists it. This chain links TRBV9 with TRBJ2-5; no check of the table's D call, TRBD2, against the DNA was made. Inclusive of both ends, the CDR3 amounts to 16 amino acids. The V gene's germline CDR1 is SGDLS and CDR2 YYNGEE. CDR3 in amino acids: CASSVSVRDYGYTFGS.

J is TRBJ1-1 and V is TRBV29-1; D is unclear. Trimming took off 3 bases at V and 3 bases at J, with 8 bases between the two ends. Germline loops: CDR1 SQVTM, CDR2 ANQGSEA. CDR3 size: 12 residues. CDR3 loop: CSVENRDTEAFF. DNA of the CDR3: TGCAGCGTTGAGAACCGGGACACTGAAGCTTTCTTT.

The chain carries TRBV7-9 and TRBJ1-5; tentative D call: TRBD1 (5 bases). Between the trimmed V and J ends, which lost 1 base and 6 bases, there was a span of 7 bases. CDR1 is SEHNR, CDR2 FQNEAQ, per germline (reference sequence). The CDR3 covers 13 residues. CDR3 sequence: CASSLGRVQPQHF. CDR3 sequence (DNA): TGTGCCAGCAGCTTAGGCAGGGTTCAGCCCCAGCATTTT.

This clonotype was observed many times. CDR3 amino acids: CATVGPNTEAFF. CDR3 sequence (DNA): TGTGCCACCGTCGGACCTAACACTGAAGCTTTCTTT. J is TRBJ1-1 and V is TRBV2; no clear D gene. This CDR3 has 12 amino acids. Trimming left V 10 bases short and J 2 bases short, with 11 bases between. Germline loops: CDR1 SNHLY, CDR2 FYNNEI.

On this clonotype: Since a much larger clone is just one base distant, this may be a read error. This rearrangement joins TRBV7-2 to TRBJ2-7; D may match TRBD1 or TRBD2 (5 bases each). The CDR3 loop spans 13 amino acids. V gave up 5 bases and J gave up 3 bases, with 11 bases separating them. Per germline, CDR1 SGHTA and CDR2 FQGNSA. Here the CDR3 reads CASSGGPYYEQYF. The CDR3 DNA is TGTGCCAGCAGCGGGGGACCTTACTACGAGCAGTACTTC.

The chain recombines TRBV24-1 with TRBJ2-1; D is unresolved. Per germline, CDR1 KGHDR and CDR2 SFDVKD. V was cut by 0 bases and J by 5 bases, with 10 bases left in between. The CDR3 runs 15 residues. Written as DNA, the CDR3 is TGTGCCACCAGTGATTTGTCGACCCCTGACAATGAGCAGTTCTTC. As protein: CATSDLSTPDNEQFF.

The rearrangement links TRBV12-3 or TRBV12-4 to TRBJ2-1; 8 positions agree with TRBD1. J was trimmed by 4 bases and V by 4 bases; bases with no gene match: 6. The CDR3 consists of 15 residues. This chain's CDR3 is CASSWPGQVYNEQFF. The DNA for the CDR3 is TGTGCCAGCAGTTGGCCGGGACAGGTATACAATGAGCAGTTCTTC.

The J gene is TRBJ2-7, the V gene TRBV7-6; a weak D match, TRBD1 (6 bases). Germline V CDR1 and CDR2: SGHVS, FNYEAQ. V was trimmed by 1 base and J by 2 bases, leaving 12 bases between them. The CDR3 sequence is 15 residues long. CDR3: CASSLEPGQTYEQYF. The CDR3 DNA reads as TGTGCCAGCAGCTTAGAACCGGGACAAACCTACGAGCAGTACTTC.

The J gene is TRBJ1-1, the V gene TRBV5-6; D is possibly TRBD1 (5 bases). The V end lost 4 bases, the J end lost 1 base, and 11 bases lay between the germline ends. The CDR3 consists of 14 residues. CDR1 and CDR2 from the germline V gene are SGHDT and YYEEEE. The CDR3 DNA is TGTGCCAGCAGCGAGGGACGGCCGAACACTGAAGCTTTCTTT. Residues: CASSEGRPNTEAFF.

This clonotype was detected ten times or more. The J gene is TRBJ2-6, the V gene TRBV7-9, with 10 bases matching TRBD2. The V segment lost 4 bases and the J segment 1 base; nucleotides outside the gene matches: 10. CDR3 length: 19 amino acids. In germline, CDR1 is SEHNR, CDR2 FQNEAQ (reference sequence). The CDR3 DNA sequence: TGTGCCAGCAGCTACGACGCGGGTAGCGGGGGGTCTGGGGCCAACGTCCTGACTTTC. This sequence encodes CASSYDAGSGGSGANVLTF.

At least ten counts were recorded for this clonotype. This chain connects TRBV10-1 to TRBJ2-7; D not certain. Germline loops: CDR1 WNHNN, CDR2 SYGVQD (reference sequence). The V gene lost 3 bases and the J gene lost 3 bases, with 3 bases spanning the gap. The CDR3 is made up of 11 amino acids. CDR3 sequence: CASSDNYEQYF. CDR3 DNA sequence: TGCGCCAGCAGTGACAACTACGAGCAGTACTTC.

The gene calls are TRBV2 and TRBJ2-5; a possible D gene is TRBD2 (5 bases). V gave up 8 bases and J gave up 5 bases, with 15 bases separating them. The CDR3 contains 13 residues. From germline, CDR1 is SNHLY and CDR2 FYNNEI. In DNA form, the CDR3 reads TGTGCCAGCCAACGAGGGAAAGCGGAGACCCAGTACTTC. Protein sequence: CASQRGKAETQYF.

This clonotype has ten or more counts. The genes are TRBV7-9 and TRBJ1-2, with D possibly being TRBD1 (5 bases). The CDR3 spans 14 residues. Per the germline V gene, CDR1 is SEHNR and CDR2 is FQNEAQ (reference sequence). The V end lost 6 bases, the J end lost 0 bases, and 11 bases lay between the germline ends. The CDR3 protein is CASRFTGANYGYTF. In DNA form, the CDR3 reads TGTGCCAGCAGATTTACAGGAGCTAACTATGGCTACACCTTC.

The chain recombines TRBV6-5 with TRBJ1-3, with TRBD1 matching over 7 bases. CDR1 is MNHEY, CDR2 SVGAGI, per germline. CDR3 length: 15 amino acids. Germline trimming cut 7 bases from V and 8 bases from J; bases unmatched to any gene: 14. Written as DNA, the CDR3 is TGTGCCAGCACCGACAGGGCCTTCTATGGCTACACCATATATTTT. Its protein product is CASTDRAFYGYTIYF.

V gene TRBV6-1 combines with J gene TRBJ2-6; D is ambiguous. Trimming took off 2 bases at V and 2 bases at J, with 10 bases between the two ends. The CDR3 extends over 16 amino acids. Germline V gene lookup returns CDR1 MNHNS and CDR2 SASEGT. The CDR3 loop reads CASSEQIRTGANVLTF. DNA of the CDR3: TGTGCCAGCAGTGAACAGATTCGGACTGGGGCCAACGTCCTGACTTTC.

Many counts were recorded for this clonotype. V usage is TRBV28 and J usage is TRBJ1-5; D gene ambiguous. The CDR3 is 14 amino acids. Deletions cut 3 bases from V and 4 bases from J, with 10 bases between. CDR1 is MDHEN, CDR2 SYDVKM, per germline. The CDR3 bases are TGTGCCAGCAGTTTTGGCAGAGGAAATCAGCCCCAGCATTTT. Translation: CASSFGRGNQPQHF. Supplemented by reference TRBV28 and TRBJ1-5, the full variable domain reads DVKVTQSSRYLVKRTGEKVFLECVQDMDHENMFWYRQDPGLGLRLIYFSYDVKMKEKGDIPEGYSVSREKKERFSLILESASTNQTSMYLCASSFGRGNQPQHFGDGTRLSIL.

The J gene is TRBJ1-6, the V gene TRBV15; no definite D call. Trimming cost V 0 bases and J 10 bases, with 13 bases left between them. The germline CDR1 and CDR2 sequences are LNHNV and YYDKDF (reference sequence). This CDR3 has 15 amino acids. The CDR3 DNA reads TGTGCCACCAGCAGAGATCAACGGACTGGGTCACCCCTCCACTTT. It codes for CATSRDQRTGSPLHF.

The chain recombines TRBV20-1 with TRBJ2-7; TRBD2 is a possible D gene (5 bases). In germline, CDR1 is DFQATT, CDR2 SNEGSKA (reference sequence). The CDR3 has 13 residues. Trimming took 6 bases from V and 3 from J, leaving 15 bases between them. The CDR3 region is CSAPRPEGYEQYF. The CDR3 region has the DNA TGCAGTGCCCCACGACCCGAGGGCTACGAGCAGTACTTC.

The chain carries TRBV7-9 and TRBJ2-7, with a tentative D call TRBD1 (6 bases). The CDR3 extends over 15 amino acids. Germline V lookup: CDR1 SEHNR, CDR2 FQNEAQ (reference sequence). V was cut by 4 bases and J by 2 bases, with 15 bases left in between. The CDR3 protein is CASSSQGQGTYEQYF. Here the CDR3 DNA reads TGTGCCAGCAGCTCGCAGGGGCAGGGGACCTACGAGCAGTACTTC.

The sample holds one count of this clonotype. In DNA form, the CDR3 reads TGCAGTGCCGAGGGGCAGGGTGGGGGCAATCAGCCCCAGCATTTT. It encodes CSAEGQGGGNQPQHF. The chain has TRBV20-1 and TRBJ1-5, with D possibly being TRBD1 (5 bases). Trimming pared 6 bases from V and 2 bases from J, leaving 17 bases between. This CDR3 spans 15 amino acids. Germline V gene sequence: CDR1 DFQATT, CDR2 SNEGSKA (reference sequence).

In this sample, this clonotype turned up many times. The J gene is TRBJ2-5, the V gene TRBV5-1; 11 nucleotides line up with TRBD1. Germline-derived CDR1 and CDR2 are SGHRS and YFSETQ. This CDR3 is 16 amino acids long. Trimming took 0 bases from V and 5 from J; bases not matched to a gene: 6. The CDR3 region is CASSLASGTGGETQYF. As DNA, the CDR3 is TGCGCCAGCAGCTTGGCCAGCGGGACAGGGGGTGAGACCCAGTACTTC.

Only a few counts were recorded for this clonotype. The rearrangement links TRBV4-1 to TRBJ2-7; maybe TRBD1 (6 bases). The germline CDR1 and CDR2 sequences are MGHRA and YSYEKL. The CDR3 length is 16 residues. Trimming cost V 2 bases and J 4 bases, with 18 bases left between them. The CDR3 loop reads CASSQTQTGTLYEQYF. CDR3 DNA sequence: TGCGCCAGCAGCCAAACCCAAACCGGGACACTTTACGAGCAGTACTTC.

This clonotype was seen once. A clone one base away is much larger, so this may be a read error. V is TRBV12-3 or TRBV12-4 and J is TRBJ2-2; D is unclear. The CDR3 has 16 residues. Deletions cut 7 bases from V and 0 bases from J, with 15 bases between. The CDR3 bases are TGTGCCAGCAATTCAACCGGTTCCTCGAACACCGGGGAGCTGTTTTTT. This codes for CASNSTGSSNTGELFF.

Turning to this clonotype: Here the CDR3 omits its conserved ending phenylalanine or tryptophan, so a read error is the likely source. The CDR3 loop is CASSLVGEGVPEAFS. The DNA of the CDR3 is TGTGCCAGCAGCTTAGTAGGGGAAGGTGTTCCTGAAGCTTTCTCT. This chain connects TRBV7-3 to TRBJ1-1; a possible D gene is TRBD1 (5 bases). V was shortened by 2 bases and J by 6 bases, with 16 bases between the two germline ends. The germline CDR1 and CDR2 sequences are SGHTA and FQGTGA. This CDR3 has 15 residues.

V gene TRBV29-1 combines with J gene TRBJ2-5; D may be TRBD1 (5 bases). The last part of the DNA fits TRBJ2-7 better; the J call may be wrong. CDR3 length: 14 residues. Looked up from germline, CDR1 is SQVTM and CDR2 is ANQGSEA. CDR3 nucleotides: TGCAGCGTTGATTCAGGGCTAAGCTCCTACGAGCAGTACTTC. This gives the protein CSVDSGLSSYEQYF.

This clonotype was seen a few times. The gene calls are TRBV2 and TRBJ2-7; weak D call: TRBD2 (5 bases). Germline CDR1 and CDR2: SNHLY and FYNNEI. The V end was cut by 6 bases, the J end by 3 bases, with 9 bases between. The CDR3 contains 12 residues. This CDR3 is CASRGTSYEQYF. The CDR3 DNA reads as TGTGCCAGCAGGGGTACTAGCTACGAGCAGTACTTC.

The chain has TRBV25-1 and TRBJ2-7; D uncertain. Looked up from germline, CDR1 is MGHDK and CDR2 is SYGVNS. Trimming removed 1 base from V and 6 bases from J, with 16 bases in between. The CDR3 runs to 15 residues. CDR3 nucleotide sequence: TGTGCCAGCAGTGAATCGATAGGGTCCCTCTCCGAGCAGTACTTC. Its translation is CASSESIGSLSEQYF.

The rearrangement uses TRBV5-6 and TRBJ2-1, with D tentatively TRBD1 or TRBD2 (5 bases each). This CDR3 is 13 amino acids long. V was shortened by 3 bases and J by 10 bases, with 14 bases between the two germline ends. From germline, CDR1 is SGHDT and CDR2 YYEEEE. The CDR3 nucleotides are TGTGCCAGCAGCTCGGGGCCTTCCTACGAGCAGTTCTTC. It is translated as CASSSGPSYEQFF.